This T cell receptor (beta chain) was captured by sequencing in a study of blood T cell repertoires in COVID-19 (TCRdb year 2020). Study-wide context: The collaborator samples originated in the United States, Italy and Spain and spanned the acute and convalescent phases of COVID-19. Deeply sampled blood TCRbeta repertoires from subjects exposed to, actively infected with, or recovered from COVID-19 were included in the dataset. A freely available public database, intended as a resource for researchers studying the immune response to SARS-CoV-2, is where the repertoires were released. The prospective study material was composed of cDNA or gDNA derived from T cells, B-cell-depleted T cells, or PBMCs. The sample metadata nearly always contained a de-identified subject ID, COVID-19 status, age in years and sex. The samples were drawn from two sources: the first 160 participants of the ongoing ImmuneRACE study, and some 1,300 subjects contributed by 6 global collaborators. Where HLA class I and class II types were available, the types were taken from metadata supplied by the sample provider, not from assay-based typing.

For this clone: Its recognized antigen is unknown. Per-base quality was not reported, and no clone a single base away is much larger than it.

What the authors observed across the whole study: The quantity of clinical and demographic metadata differed by source and by participant and was supplied without curation.

The collaborating institutions used their own protocols to collect whole blood in K2EDTA tubes. Collaborator samples were shipped for TCRbeta analysis as frozen whole blood, isolated PBMCs, or DNA extracted from either sample type. TCRbeta CDR3 regions were amplified from genomic DNA using the immunoSEQ Assay, a bias-controlled multiplex PCR. As for how the authors treated the data: The number of nucleated cells in each sample was estimated by amplification of reference gene primers within the assay. Sequence reads were collapsed and filtered to measure the absolute abundance of every unique TCRbeta CDR3 rearrangement. For each sample, productive Simpson clonality was calculated as the square root of Simpson's diversity index over productive rearrangements. This is the immuneACCESS table as TCRdb keeps it, with only in-frame sequences that have V and J called. A part of the clones is gone; compared with another copy, unresolved V genes explain less than half, and the rest is unexplained. The DNA gave D and trimming, while V, J and clone size come from that table. The sample contains roughly 15,000 clones, roughly 89% of them found a single time. Together, the top ten hold around 4% of the sample.

The CDR3, cysteine through phenylalanine, is 15 amino acids long. Only the CDR3 DNA stays, 45 bases, in frame from base 1. The germline ends are 11 bases apart after V is trimmed by 1 base and J by 3 bases. The germline V gene (reference sequence) gives CDR1 as LGHDT and CDR2 as YNNKEL. The clonotype comes from a man in his 60s with active COVID-19. The sequence links TRBV3-1 (or the pseudogene TRBV3-2) to TRBJ2-3; no confident D gene assignment can be made. Specimen: peripheral blood. The CDR3 has the sequence CASSQGMGRTDTQYF. The nucleotide sequence reads TGTGCCAGCAGCCAAGGGATGGGCCGAACAGATACGCAGTATTTT.